This T cell receptor (beta chain) was obtained from a study of blood T cell repertoires in COVID-19 (dated by TCRdb to the early 2020s). About the investigation overall: Collaborator samples came from the United States, Italy and Spain and covered acute and convalescent phases of COVID-19. Deeply sampled blood TCRbeta repertoires from subjects exposed to, actively infected with, or recovered from COVID-19 were included in the dataset. The material from the prospective study consisted of cDNA or gDNA derived from T cells, B-cell-depleted T cells, or PBMCs. The repertoires were released in a freely available public database intended as a resource for research on the immune response to SARS-CoV-2. Nearly every sample came with metadata listing a de-identified subject ID, COVID-19 status, age in years and sex. Where available, HLA class I and class II types were obtained from metadata supplied by the sample provider rather than from assay-based typing. Samples came from the ongoing ImmuneRACE study (first 160 participants) plus 1,254 subjects from 6 global collaborators.

In the prospective study, participants were roughly 18 to 90 years old, resided in about two dozen geographic areas of the United States, and were enrolled through a virtual design. In the prospective study, participants were assigned to cohorts based on the clinical history participants reported in a screening survey and a study questionnaire. For ImmuneRACE Cohort 3, a participant was defined as recovered based on two consecutive negative NP/OP PCR tests, clearance by a healthcare professional, or resolution of symptoms. Mobile phlebotomists in the prospective study collected whole blood, serum and a nasopharyngeal or oropharyngeal swab from every participant. Prospective study participants could optionally give additional blood draws and questionnaires over an approximately two-month period. Prospective study blood samples were shipped either frozen or at room temperature before DNA extraction.

On this clone itself: Its antigen specificity is not known. One base away there is no much larger clone; base qualities are not given.

General conclusions and limits of the study: How much clinical and demographic metadata was included differed by source and by participant, and the metadata was provided uncurated.

The immunoSEQ Assay, a bias-controlled multiplex PCR, was used to amplify TCRbeta CDR3 regions from genomic DNA. Regarding the original processing steps: The number of nucleated cells in each sample was estimated by amplification of reference gene primers within the assay. To quantify the absolute abundance of each unique TCRbeta CDR3 rearrangement, sequence reads were collapsed and filtered. Productive Simpson clonality was computed per sample as the square root of Simpson's diversity index over productive rearrangements. Not all clones reach the TCRdb copy of this immuneACCESS table, which keeps in-frame sequences only. Checked studies attribute under half of the gap to unresolved V genes and leave the rest unexplained. V, J and clone size derive from that table, while D and trimming were established from the DNA sequence. This sample is represented by 390,000 or so clones; approximately 90% of them were singletons. Clones ranked in the top ten supply around 10% of the sample.

CDR3 length: 16 amino acids, cysteine to phenylalanine. Of the read, only the CDR3 DNA is kept; its 48 bases are in frame from base 1. Via the germline V gene, CDR1 is SGHDT and CDR2 YYEEEE. V loses 5 bases at its end and J loses 1 base; junction bases beyond the gene matches: 8. This sequence was found in a woman aged 50 to 60 who had recovered from COVID-19. The chain uses TRBV5-6 and TRBJ2-5, with 10 bases in between that match TRBD2. Sequenced sample: PBMCs or T cells enriched from blood (not recorded which). The CDR3 protein is CASSPLSGGAQETQYF. The bases are TGTGCCAGCAGTCCCCTAAGCGGGGGGGCCCAAGAGACCCAGTACTTC.